This T cell receptor (beta chain) was captured in a study of blood T cell repertoires in COVID-19. In the authors' workflow: Estimation of nucleated cell counts was performed using reference gene primer amplification. The data were produced by immunoSEQ multiplex PCR, yet TCRdb's version contains in-frame clones alone and is incomplete. V and J calls and clone size are given by that table; D and trimming were obtained from the DNA. This sample has about 130,000 clones, with around 83% found just once. Across about two dozen US areas, participants ranged in age from about 18 to 90 years. Clinical histories supplied by participants themselves formed the basis of cohort assignment. The study counted Cohort 3 donors as recovered given two negative PCRs, clearance, or symptom resolution. Germline lookup yields CDR1 SEHNR and CDR2 FQNEAQ (reference sequence). J was trimmed by 5 bases and V by 1 base; bases with no gene match: 4. The CDR3 is 15 amino acids.

Sequencing was performed on PBMCs or T cells enriched from blood (not recorded which). The J gene is TRBJ1-4, the V gene TRBV7-9, with 7 bases identical to TRBD1. This clonotype was obtained from a man aged 30 to 39 who had recovered from COVID-19. This CDR3 is CASSLDGDSNEKLFF. DNA of the CDR3: TGTGCCAGCAGCTTAGATGGGGACAGCAATGAAAAACTGTTTTTT.